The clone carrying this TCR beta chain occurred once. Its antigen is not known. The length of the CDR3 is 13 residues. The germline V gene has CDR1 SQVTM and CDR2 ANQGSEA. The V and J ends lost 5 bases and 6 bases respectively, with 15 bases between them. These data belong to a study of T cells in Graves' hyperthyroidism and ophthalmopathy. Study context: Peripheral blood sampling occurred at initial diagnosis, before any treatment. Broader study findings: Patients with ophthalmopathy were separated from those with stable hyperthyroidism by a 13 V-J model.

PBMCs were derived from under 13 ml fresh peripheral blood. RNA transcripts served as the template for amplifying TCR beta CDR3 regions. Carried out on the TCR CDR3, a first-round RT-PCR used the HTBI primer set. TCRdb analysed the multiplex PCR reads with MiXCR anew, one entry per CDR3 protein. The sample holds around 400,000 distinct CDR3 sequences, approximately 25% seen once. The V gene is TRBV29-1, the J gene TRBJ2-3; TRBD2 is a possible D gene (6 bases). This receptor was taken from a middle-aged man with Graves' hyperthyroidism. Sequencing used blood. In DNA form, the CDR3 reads TGCAGCGTTCCCGGGACTCGTACGGATACGCAGTATTTT. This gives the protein CSVPGTRTDTQYF.